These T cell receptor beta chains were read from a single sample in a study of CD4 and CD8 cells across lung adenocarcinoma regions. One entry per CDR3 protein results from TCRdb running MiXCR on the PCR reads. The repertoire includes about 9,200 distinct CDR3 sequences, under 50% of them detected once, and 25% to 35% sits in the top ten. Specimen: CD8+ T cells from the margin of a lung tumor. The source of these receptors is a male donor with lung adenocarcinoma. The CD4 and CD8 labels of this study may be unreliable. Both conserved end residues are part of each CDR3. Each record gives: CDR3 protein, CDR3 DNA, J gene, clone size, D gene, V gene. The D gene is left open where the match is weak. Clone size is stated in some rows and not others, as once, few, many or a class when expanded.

cdr3_aa: CASSSGTSRTNEQFF
cdr3_nt: TGTGCCAGCAGCTCCGGGACTAGCCGGACCAATGAGCAGTTCTTC
j_call: TRBJ2-1
clone_size: medium-sized
d_call: TRBD2
v_call: TRBV7-2

cdr3_aa: CASSLSLAGEGEQFF
cdr3_nt: TGTGCCAGCAGCTTAAGTCTAGCGGGAGAGGGTGAGCAGTTCTTC
j_call: TRBJ2-1
clone_size: few
d_call: TRBD2
v_call: TRBV11-2

cdr3_aa: CASSYRDAGELFF
cdr3_nt: TGTGCCAGCAGTTACCGTGACGCCGGGGAGCTGTTTTTT
j_call: TRBJ2-2
clone_size: NA
d_call: NA
v_call: TRBV6-5

cdr3_aa: CASSEAQGYQETQYF
cdr3_nt: TGTGCCAGCAGTGAAGCGCAGGGATACCAAGAGACCCAGTACTTC
j_call: TRBJ2-5
clone_size: many
d_call: NA
v_call: TRBV6-1

cdr3_aa: CASRSGQAYEQYF
cdr3_nt: TGTGCCAGCAGGAGCGGACAGGCCTACGAGCAGTACTTC
j_call: TRBJ2-7
clone_size: many
d_call: TRBD1
v_call: TRBV6-1

cdr3_aa: CASSLVPSGNNEQFF
cdr3_nt: TGCGCCAGCAGCTTGGTCCCTAGCGGTAACAATGAGCAGTTCTTC
j_call: TRBJ2-1
clone_size: NA
d_call: TRBD2
v_call: TRBV5-1

cdr3_aa: CSASKGFPTFSTDTQYF
cdr3_nt: TGCAGTGCTAGTAAGGGTTTTCCGACTTTTAGCACAGATACGCAGTATTTT
j_call: TRBJ2-3
clone_size: few
d_call: NA
v_call: TRBV20-1

cdr3_aa: CASSQDGDGETQYF
cdr3_nt: TGCGCCAGCAGCCAAGATGGGGACGGGGAGACCCAGTATTTT
j_call: TRBJ2-3
clone_size: NA
d_call: NA
v_call: TRBV4-1

cdr3_aa: CASRTPDRGQETQYF
cdr3_nt: TGTGCCAGCAGAACTCCGGACAGGGGTCAAGAGACCCAGTACTTC
j_call: TRBJ2-5
clone_size: many
d_call: TRBD1
v_call: TRBV6-5

cdr3_aa: CASSGQGGTDTQYF
cdr3_nt: TGTGCCAGCAGCGGACAGGGTGGGACAGATACGCAGTATTTT
j_call: TRBJ2-3
clone_size: few
d_call: TRBD1
v_call: TRBV6-4

cdr3_aa: CASSLFAGERRDKDTQYF
cdr3_nt: TGTGCCAGCAGTTTGTTCGCGGGAGAACGCCGTGACAAAGACACCCAGTACTTC
j_call: TRBJ2-5
clone_size: NA
d_call: TRBD2
v_call: TRBV12-3/TRBV12-4

cdr3_aa: CASSWLRVSTDTQYF
cdr3_nt: TGTGCCAGCAGCTGGTTGAGGGTTAGCACAGATACGCAGTATTTT
j_call: TRBJ2-3
clone_size: NA
d_call: NA
v_call: TRBV7-8